This paragraph reports one T cell receptor (beta chain). The data belong to a study of early T cells in non-severe SARS-CoV-2 infection. The V gene's germline CDR1 is SQVTM and CDR2 ANQGSEA. This CDR3 region has 12 residues. Trimming took off 6 bases at V and 5 bases at J, with 13 bases between the two ends. TCRdb processed the 5' RACE reads anew with MiXCR; each CDR3 protein has one entry. Found here are 40,000 to 50,000 distinct CDR3 sequences, less than 15% of them singletons; the top ten hold around 9.6%. This rearrangement joins TRBV29-1 to TRBJ2-5; maybe TRBD1 (6 bases). The sequence was collected from an adult who was a healthcare worker with PCR-confirmed SARS-CoV-2 infection or an uninfected control (not recorded which). Input material: whole blood. The CDR3: CSVLRTEETQYF. CDR3 sequence (DNA): TGCAGCGTCCTCCGGACAGAGGAGACCCAGTACTTC.